The text below deals with one T cell receptor (beta chain). The antigen remains undetermined. The sample belongs to a study of response to subunit inactivated influenza vaccine. CDR1 and CDR2 (germline): SGHAT, FQNNGV. The CDR3 contains 15 residues. With 0 bases removed from V and 4 bases from J, the gap between germline ends came to 9 bases. Overall study results and limits: T cells newly recruited by each seasonal influenza vaccination are few, the authors suggested.

TCRdb reprocessed the RT-PCR reads via MiXCR and lists one record per CDR3 protein. The sample yields about 180,000 distinct CDR3 sequences, roughly 8.7% seen once. This chain uses TRBV11-2 with TRBJ2-2; D uncertain. The sample was non-naive T cells sorted from PBMCs, taken on the day of vaccination. The origin of this receptor is a man aged 50 or older who received an inactivated influenza vaccine. The CDR3, as DNA: TGTGCCAGCAGCTTAGAGATACCGATCACCGGGGAGCTGTTTTTT. Amino acids: CASSLEIPITGELFF.